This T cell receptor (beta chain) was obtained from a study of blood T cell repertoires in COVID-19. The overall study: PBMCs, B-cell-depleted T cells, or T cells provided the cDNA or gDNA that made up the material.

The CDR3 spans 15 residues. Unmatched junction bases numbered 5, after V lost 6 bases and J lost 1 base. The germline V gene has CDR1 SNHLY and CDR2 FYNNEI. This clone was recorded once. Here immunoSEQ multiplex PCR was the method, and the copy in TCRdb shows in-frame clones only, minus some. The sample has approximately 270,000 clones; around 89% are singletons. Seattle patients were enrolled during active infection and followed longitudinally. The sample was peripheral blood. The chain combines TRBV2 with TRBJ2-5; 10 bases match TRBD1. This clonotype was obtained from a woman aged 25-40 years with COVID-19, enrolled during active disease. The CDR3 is CASRIDRGLQETQYF. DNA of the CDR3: TGTGCCAGCAGGATAGACAGGGGGCTCCAAGAGACCCAGTACTTC.